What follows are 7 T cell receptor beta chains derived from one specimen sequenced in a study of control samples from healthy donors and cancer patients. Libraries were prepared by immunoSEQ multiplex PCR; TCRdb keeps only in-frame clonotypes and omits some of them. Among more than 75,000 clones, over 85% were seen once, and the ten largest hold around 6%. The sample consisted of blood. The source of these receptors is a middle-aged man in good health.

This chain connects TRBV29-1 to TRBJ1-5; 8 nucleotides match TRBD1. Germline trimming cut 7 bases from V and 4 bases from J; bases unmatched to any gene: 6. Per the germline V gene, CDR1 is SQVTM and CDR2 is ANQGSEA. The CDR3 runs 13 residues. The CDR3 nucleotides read TGCAGCGCCGGGACAGGACAGAATCAGCCCCAGCATTTT. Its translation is CSAGTGQNQPQHF.

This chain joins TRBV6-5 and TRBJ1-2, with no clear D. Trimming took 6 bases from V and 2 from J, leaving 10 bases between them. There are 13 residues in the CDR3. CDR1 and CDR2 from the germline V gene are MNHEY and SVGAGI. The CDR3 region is CASRGGQNYGYTF. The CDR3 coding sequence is TGTGCCAGCAGGGGAGGGCAGAACTATGGCTACACCTTC.

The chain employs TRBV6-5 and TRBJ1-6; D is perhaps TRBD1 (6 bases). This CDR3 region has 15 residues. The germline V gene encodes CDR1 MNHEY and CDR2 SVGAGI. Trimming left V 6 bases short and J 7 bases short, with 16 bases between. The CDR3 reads CASSLDGGQNSPLHF. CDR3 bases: TGTGCCAGCAGCCTCGACGGAGGACAGAATTCACCCCTCCACTTT.

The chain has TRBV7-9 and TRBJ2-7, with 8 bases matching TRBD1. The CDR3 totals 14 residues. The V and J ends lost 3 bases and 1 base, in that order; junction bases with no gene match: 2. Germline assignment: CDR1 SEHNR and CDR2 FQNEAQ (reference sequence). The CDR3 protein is CASSFGQGSYEQYF. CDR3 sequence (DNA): TGTGCCAGCAGCTTTGGACAGGGATCCTACGAGCAGTACTTC.

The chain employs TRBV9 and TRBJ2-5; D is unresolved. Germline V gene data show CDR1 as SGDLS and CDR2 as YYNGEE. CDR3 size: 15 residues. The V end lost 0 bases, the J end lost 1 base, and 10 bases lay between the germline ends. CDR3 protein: CASSVANILQETQYF. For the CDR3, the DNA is TGTGCCAGCAGCGTAGCAAATATCCTCCAAGAGACCCAGTACTTC.

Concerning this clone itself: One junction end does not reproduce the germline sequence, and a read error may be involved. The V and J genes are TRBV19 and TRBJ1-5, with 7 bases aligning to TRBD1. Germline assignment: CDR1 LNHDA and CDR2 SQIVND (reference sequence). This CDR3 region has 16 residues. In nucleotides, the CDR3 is TGTGCCAGTAGTGCAGACAGGGCTTACGGCAATCGGCCCCAGCATTTT. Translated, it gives CASSADRAYGNRPQHF.

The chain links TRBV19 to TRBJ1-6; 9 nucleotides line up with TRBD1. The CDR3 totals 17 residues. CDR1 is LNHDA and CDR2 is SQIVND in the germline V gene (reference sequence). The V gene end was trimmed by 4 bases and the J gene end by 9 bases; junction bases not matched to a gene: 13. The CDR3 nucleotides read TGTGCCAGTAGTACCCGCTCGGGACAGGGAGGAGGTTCACCCCTCCACTTT. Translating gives CASSTRSGQGGGSPLHF.